The 10 T cell receptor beta chains reported below all come from one sample, sequenced in a study of T-cell reconstitution after alpha-beta-depleted transplantation in children. It was with unique molecular identifiers that the TCRbeta library was prepared. TCRdb re-derived calls from the PCR reads in MiXCR, one entry per CDR3 protein. The sample has approximately 500,000 distinct CDR3 sequences, approximately 30% seen once. The sequencing used PBMCs, collected before TCRalphabeta/CD19-depleted stem cell transplant. These receptors all stem from a boy younger than two with Wiskott-Aldrich syndrome, due to receive a stem cell transplant.

This clonotype was seen a handful of times. The chain combines TRBV12-3 or TRBV12-4 with TRBJ2-1; 15 bases align to TRBD2. V lost 5 bases to trimming and J lost 4 bases; unmatched junction nucleotides: 0. This CDR3 is built from 15 residues. This CDR3 is CASSGTSGRYNEQFF. For the CDR3, the DNA is TGTGCCAGCAGTGGGACTAGCGGGAGGTACAATGAGCAGTTCTTC.

This clonotype was recorded only once. The chain carries TRBV29-1 and TRBJ2-1, with D hard to call. CDR1 is SQVTM, CDR2 ANQGSEA, per germline. The V gene lost 0 bases and the J gene lost 4 bases, with 16 bases spanning the gap. The CDR3 is made up of 16 amino acids. CDR3 nucleotide sequence: TGCAGCGTTGAAGATCGCCTTGGAGTGGATTACAATGAGCAGTTCTTC. Translation gives CSVEDRLGVDYNEQFF.

This sequence joins TRBV7-2 and TRBJ2-3; 9 nucleotides match TRBD2. The CDR3 loop spans 15 amino acids. Germline CDR1 SGHTA, CDR2 FQGNSA. Trimming cost V 5 bases and J 6 bases; bases outside gene matches: 9. The DNA for the CDR3 is TGTGCCAGCAGCAGGCAGGCTAGCGGGGCGGATACGCAGTATTTT. Translation: CASSRQASGADTQYF.

There are a few counts of this clonotype. The genes are TRBV7-6 and TRBJ2-1, with a weak D call TRBD2 (5 bases). The ends were cut back, 5 bases at V and 6 bases at J, with 17 bases in the middle. Germline-derived CDR1 and CDR2 are SGHVS and FNYEAQ. This CDR3 is 15 amino acids long. The CDR3 DNA follows: TGTGCCAGCAGCAATCGTGGAGGTGGAGGCAATGAGCAGTTCTTC. Amino acids: CASSNRGGGGNEQFF.

The V call is TRBV5-1, the J call TRBJ2-5; 7 nucleotides match TRBD1. Trimming cost V 0 bases and J 3 bases; bases outside gene matches: 2. The germline CDR1 and CDR2 sequences are SGHRS and YFSETQ. This CDR3 has 14 residues. The CDR3 reads CASSLATGKETQYF. CDR3 in DNA: TGCGCCAGCAGCTTGGCGACAGGGAAAGAGACCCAGTACTTC.

This chain connects TRBV2 to TRBJ2-7; the match to TRBD2 covers 7 bases. The trim removed 3 bases at V and 6 bases at J, leaving 14 bases unmatched. This CDR3 region has 16 residues. The germline CDR1 and CDR2 sequences are SNHLY and FYNNEI. The CDR3: CASSDSGASSGGEQYF. Written as DNA, the CDR3 is TGTGCCAGCAGTGACTCAGGAGCGAGTTCGGGGGGCGAGCAGTACTTC.

As regards this clonotype: The junction and the germline gene differ at one end; a read error may be behind it. The rearrangement uses TRBV6-1 and TRBJ2-3; 13 bases match TRBD2. The germline V gene has CDR1 MNHNS and CDR2 SASEGT. The CDR3 loop spans 17 amino acids. The CDR3 coding sequence is TGTGTCAGCAGCGAGGGACTAGCGGGACCTAGCACAGATACGCAGTATTTT. It encodes CVSSEGLAGPSTDTQYF.

This clonotype appeared a few times. The chain recombines TRBV7-3 with TRBJ1-5; D unclear. The germline V gene has CDR1 SGHTA and CDR2 FQGTGA. V was trimmed by 2 bases and J by 6 bases, leaving 8 bases between them. CDR3 length equals 13 residues. The CDR3: CASSLGAGQPQHF. CDR3 nucleotide sequence: TGTGCCAGCAGCTTAGGCGCAGGTCAGCCCCAGCATTTT.

The CDR3 DNA sequence: TGTGCCAGCAGTGGCGACAGCCTCGAGACCCAGTACTTC. Translating it yields CASSGDSLETQYF. The chain is built from TRBV12-3 or TRBV12-4 and TRBJ2-5; tentatively, D is TRBD1 (5 bases). The CDR3 runs to 13 residues. Trimming removed 5 bases at V and 5 bases at J, with 12 bases between.

The chain recombines TRBV29-1 with TRBJ2-2; unclear D gene. Germline V gene lookup returns CDR1 SQVTM and CDR2 ANQGSEA. CDR3 size: 13 residues. V lost 4 bases and J 4 bases, leaving 10 bases between the germline ends. The CDR3 sequence is CSVVGSGTGELFF. DNA for the CDR3: TGCAGCGTTGTAGGCTCGGGCACCGGGGAGCTGTTTTTT.